The clone carrying this TCR beta chain was detected a few times. This CDR3 comprises 16 residues. Germline trimming cut 7 bases from V and 0 bases from J; bases unmatched to any gene: 8. The V gene's germline CDR1 is LNHNV and CDR2 YYDKDF (reference sequence). This sample was taken from a study of blood T cells in healthy people across ages. A J-beta primer mix and a sample-barcoded 5' primer were used in a second PCR of about 6 to 12 cycles. TCRdb independently ran MiXCR on the 5' RACE reads; one entry per CDR3 protein. The table lists 380,000 or so distinct CDR3 sequences, 45% to 65% of them singletons.

The chain uses TRBV15 and TRBJ2-7, with 11 bases lining up with TRBD2. The origin of this receptor is a man in his fifties or sixties in good health. Material for sequencing was blood. CDR3 protein: CATKRGTSGVSYEQYF. In DNA, the CDR3 is TGTGCCACCAAGAGAGGGACTAGCGGAGTCTCCTACGAGCAGTACTTC. Variable domain in full (rest from reference TRBV15 and TRBJ2-7): DAMVIQNPRYQVTQFGKPVTLSCSQTLNHNVMYWYQQKSSQAPKLLFHYYDKDFNNEADTPDNFQSRRPNTSFCFLDIRSPGLGDTAMYLCATKRGTSGVSYEQYFGPGTRLTVT.